What follows are 29 T cell receptor beta chains derived from one specimen sequenced in a study of patients and donors after allogeneic stem cell transplantation. From the RT-PCR reads, TCRdb called clonotypes with MiXCR, one entry per CDR3 protein. This sample yields hundreds of thousands of distinct CDR3 sequences, of which 13% to 15% are seen a single time; about 9.9% belongs to the top ten. What was sequenced was blood, either unsorted or a sorted T cell fraction (not recorded which). The receptors were sampled from a human donor who was either an allogeneic HSCT recipient or a stem cell or donor lymphocyte infusion donor (not recorded which). It is not recorded whose cells these are; they may come from a transplant donor.

The V and J genes are TRBV28 and TRBJ2-5; D is possibly TRBD1 or TRBD2 (5 bases each). V lost 5 bases and J 5 bases, leaving 21 bases between the germline ends. Per the germline V gene, CDR1 is MDHEN and CDR2 is SYDVKM. CDR3 size: 16 residues. This CDR3 is CASSGGRDGRGETQYF. The CDR3, as DNA: TGTGCCAGCAGTGGGGGAAGGGACGGACGAGGCGAGACCCAGTACTTC.

This clonotype was detected only a few times. The V gene is TRBV30, the J gene TRBJ1-1; no clear D. This CDR3 region has 13 residues. CDR1 and CDR2 (germline): GTSNPN, SVGIG (reference sequence). Deletions cut 1 base from V and 1 base from J, with 7 bases between. The CDR3 DNA reads as TGTGCCTGGAGTGGACATTCGAACACTGAAGCTTTCTTT. Protein: CAWSGHSNTEAFF.

The chain combines TRBV27 with TRBJ1-1; D is ambiguous. Trimming cost V 1 base and J 0 bases, with 9 bases left between them. This CDR3 has 15 residues. Germline V lookup: CDR1 MNHEY, CDR2 SMNVEV (reference sequence). CDR3 residues: CASSLFQSLNTEAFF. In DNA form, the CDR3 reads TGTGCCAGCAGTTTATTCCAGTCTTTGAACACTGAAGCTTTCTTT.

This clonotype was picked up a small number of times. This sequence joins TRBV5-6 and TRBJ2-7, with 7 bases that match TRBD1. CDR1 is SGHDT, CDR2 YYEEEE, per germline. V trimming: 6 bases; J trimming: 3 bases; junction bases outside the gene matches: 12. This CDR3 is 15 amino acids long. CDR3 sequence (DNA): TGTGCCAGCACCCACTTCGGCCAGGGGGTCTACGAGCAGTACTTC. Protein product: CASTHFGQGVYEQYF.

This chain uses TRBV27 with TRBJ2-7; D gene uncertain. This CDR3 is 15 amino acids long. V was trimmed by 1 base and J by 0 bases, leaving 10 bases between them. The germline V gene encodes CDR1 MNHEY and CDR2 SMNVEV (reference sequence). The CDR3 loop reads CASSLYGLSSYEQYF. Written as DNA, the CDR3 is TGTGCCAGCAGTTTATACGGGTTGAGCTCCTACGAGCAGTACTTC.

This clonotype was seen only a few times. Because the CDR3's place on the DNA is in doubt, the DNA is left out and the CDR3 is given as listed by TCRdb. The rearrangement links TRBV5-1 to TRBJ2-2; TRBD1, as called in the table, went unchecked against the DNA. The length of the CDR3 is 14 amino acids, counting both ends. From germline, CDR1 is SGHRS and CDR2 YFSETQ. This CDR3 is CASSLQGIGELFFF.

In this sample, this clonotype turned up a few times. This sequence joins TRBV7-9 and TRBJ1-2; D ambiguous. Trimming shortened V by 3 bases and J by 8 bases, and 7 bases separated the two germline ends. This CDR3 has 11 residues. Germline lookup yields CDR1 SEHNR and CDR2 FQNEAQ (reference sequence). CDR3 bases: TGTGCCAGCAGCTTCTCAAGCGGCTACACCTTC. Translated: CASSFSSGYTF. The entire variable domain, with the rest obtained from reference TRBV7-9 and TRBJ1-2, is as follows: DTGVSQNPRHKITKRGQNVTFRCDPISEHNRLYWYRQTLGQGPEFLTYFQNEAQLEKSRLLSDRFSAERPKGSFSTLEIQRTEQGDSAMYLCASSFSSGYTFGSGTRLTVV.

V gene TRBV30 combines with J gene TRBJ2-7, with TRBD1 as a possible D gene (5 bases). CDR3 size: 14 residues. V was pared by 4 bases and J by 0 bases, with 13 bases between. Per germline, CDR1 GTSNPN and CDR2 SVGIG (reference sequence). CDR3 DNA: TGTGCCTGGAAACCGGCCACAGGCTCCTACGAGCAGTACTTC. As protein: CAWKPATGSYEQYF.

This chain joins TRBV5-4 and TRBJ2-1, with unresolved D. Germline lookup yields CDR1 SGHNT and CDR2 YYREEE (reference sequence). V lost 4 bases and J 5 bases, leaving 10 bases between the germline ends. The CDR3 is made up of 13 amino acids. The CDR3 bases are TGTGCCAGCAGCCAAACGAATGACAATGAGCAGTTCTTC. Its translation is CASSQTNDNEQFF.

The chain has TRBV18 and TRBJ2-4; tentative D call: TRBD2 (6 bases). Trimming removed 2 bases at V and 3 bases at J, with 8 bases between. CDR1 is KGHSH and CDR2 is LQKENI in the germline V gene. There are 14 residues in the CDR3. In nucleotides, the CDR3 is TGTGCCAGCTCACCAGAGGGAGGCAAAAACATTCAGTACTTC. This sequence encodes CASSPEGGKNIQYF. Supplemented by reference TRBV18 and TRBJ2-4, the full variable domain reads NAGVMQNPRHLVRRRGQEARLRCSPMKGHSHVYWYRQLPEEGLKFMVYLQKENIIDESGMPKERFSAEFPKEGPSILRIQQVVRGDSAAYFCASSPEGGKNIQYFGAGTRLSVL.

This clonotype occurred many times. The J gene is TRBJ2-3, the V gene TRBV5-1; 8 nucleotides line up with TRBD2. The CDR3 extends over 15 amino acids. V shed 2 bases, J shed 4 bases, and the junction held 6 bases outside the gene matches. Germline CDR1 SGHRS, CDR2 YFSETQ. The CDR3 DNA is TGCGCCAGCAGCTTTAGCGGGGCTAACGCAGATACGCAGTATTTT. This sequence encodes CASSFSGANADTQYF.

This clonotype turned up a few times. The chain recombines TRBV6-2 or TRBV6-3 with TRBJ1-4, with D possibly TRBD1 on 5 matching bases. The ends were cut back, 2 bases at V and 5 bases at J, with 9 bases in the middle. Germline V gene lookup returns CDR1 MNHEY and CDR2 SVGEGT. CDR3 size: 14 residues. The CDR3 sequence is CASSYRGWNEKLFF. The CDR3, as DNA: TGTGCCAGCAGTTACAGGGGATGGAATGAAAAACTGTTTTTT.

This clonotype was detected a few times. The rearrangement uses TRBV19 and TRBJ1-4; 11 bases line up with TRBD1. The CDR3 totals 14 residues. Germline V gene sequence: CDR1 LNHDA, CDR2 SQIVND (reference sequence). The V gene end was trimmed by 6 bases and the J gene end by 7 bases; junction bases not matched to a gene: 4. The CDR3 reads CASRTGTGGEKLFF. In DNA form, the CDR3 reads TGTGCCAGTAGGACCGGGACAGGGGGTGAAAAACTGTTTTTT.

Regarding this clonotype: A read error may account for a junction end that differs from germline. The chain has TRBV2 and TRBJ1-1; D unclear. The CDR3 spans 14 residues. The V gene's germline CDR1 is SNHLY and CDR2 FYNNEI. CDR3 in DNA: TGTGCCAGCATATTGGGCAGAACGAACACTGAAGCCTTCTTT. This translates into CASILGRTNTEAFF.

This clonotype occurred a few times. The chain joins TRBV19 to TRBJ1-1, with 7 bases identical to TRBD1. In germline, CDR1 is LNHDA, CDR2 SQIVND (reference sequence). V lost 3 bases and J lost 7; bases outside the gene matches: 2. This CDR3 comprises 12 residues. The CDR3 is CASSIAGGEAFF. The CDR3, as DNA: TGTGCCAGTAGTATTGCAGGGGGTGAAGCTTTCTTT.

The rearrangement uses TRBV6-1 and TRBJ2-1; D uncertain. With 1 base removed from V and 4 bases from J, the gap between germline ends came to 2 bases. Per germline, CDR1 MNHNS and CDR2 SASEGT. CDR3 length equals 12 residues. The CDR3 DNA reads as TGTGCCAGCAGTGAAGATTACAATGAGCAGTTCTTC. This gives the protein CASSEDYNEQFF.

The J gene is TRBJ2-7, the V gene TRBV10-3; TRBD1 might be the D (7 bases). V dropped 10 bases and J dropped 3 bases, with 19 bases sitting between them. Germline V lookup: CDR1 ENHRY, CDR2 SYGVKD. The CDR3 extends over 14 amino acids. CDR3 in DNA: TGTGCCACCACTCGGGGCAGGGGGGACTACGAGCAGTACTTC. Translation gives CATTRGRGDYEQYF.

The gene calls are TRBV9 and TRBJ1-6; tentative D call: TRBD1 (5 bases). Trimming cost V 0 bases and J 14 bases, with 12 bases left between them. This CDR3 contains 13 residues. Germline assignment: CDR1 SGDLS and CDR2 YYNGEE. CDR3 in amino acids: CASSVAPRETLHF. CDR3 bases: TGTGCCAGCAGCGTAGCTCCCAGGGAGACCCTCCACTTT. Combining the CDR3 with reference TRBV9 and TRBJ1-6 gives the whole variable domain DSGVTQTPKHLITATGQRVTLRCSPRSGDLSVYWYQQSLDQGLQFLIQYYNGEERAKGNILERFSAQQFPDLHSELNLSSLELGDSALYFCASSVAPRETLHFGNGTRLTVT.

V usage is TRBV6-2 or TRBV6-3 and J usage is TRBJ1-2; 10 positions agree with TRBD1. There are 14 residues in the CDR3. The ends lost 6 bases at V and 6 bases at J; junction bases unmatched: 7. Germline V gene sequence: CDR1 MNHEY, CDR2 SVGEGT. The CDR3 bases are TGTGCCAGCAGGGCCCCCGGGACAGGGGATGGCTACACCTTC. This encodes CASRAPGTGDGYTF.

This clonotype came up a few times. The chain carries TRBV12-3 or TRBV12-4 and TRBJ2-1, with unresolved D. The V end was cut by 6 bases, the J end by 0 bases, with 27 bases between. This CDR3 comprises 20 residues. CDR3 in DNA: TGTGCCAGCAGCCCGGCGAACCCCCGAGTGCAGCTTAGCTCCTACAATGAGCAGTTCTTC. Its translation: CASSPANPRVQLSSYNEQFF.

The chain has TRBV30 and TRBJ1-1; no clear D. The CDR3 length is 14 residues. Germline values: CDR1 GTSNPN, CDR2 SVGIG (reference sequence). The ends were cut back, 4 bases at V and 2 bases at J, with 14 bases in the middle. The CDR3 nucleotides read TGTGCCTGGAACTCCTTCGGATCCAACACTGAAGCTTTCTTT. Its protein is CAWNSFGSNTEAFF.

The chain carries TRBV20-1 and TRBJ1-1; the match to TRBD1 covers 9 bases. V lost 5 bases, J lost 3 bases, and 7 bases stayed unmatched. The CDR3 covers 14 residues. Germline CDR1 is DFQATT and CDR2 is SNEGSKA (reference sequence). The CDR3 DNA reads TGCAGTGCTTCTCCGGGACAGGGAGACACTGAAGCTTTCTTT. Amino acid sequence: CSASPGQGDTEAFF.

This clonotype was recorded many times. The chain uses TRBV4-2 and TRBJ2-1; 14 bases line up with TRBD2. With V trimmed by 1 base and J by 9 bases, 8 bases remained unmatched. Germline V gene data show CDR1 as LGHNA and CDR2 as YNFKEQ. The CDR3 is made up of 17 amino acids. The CDR3 DNA reads as TGTGCCAGCAGCCAAGTCGGACTAGCGGGAGGAATTGTTGAGCAGTTCTTC. Its translation: CASSQVGLAGGIVEQFF.

This clonotype appeared a few times. The rearrangement uses TRBV4-2 and TRBJ2-1, with 7 bases that match TRBD2. This CDR3 is 17 amino acids long. V shed 0 bases and J 4 bases; nucleotides not matched to a gene: 9. Germline V gene data show CDR1 as LGHNA and CDR2 as YNFKEQ. DNA for the CDR3: TGTGCCAGCAGCCAAGAAAGGGGAGGACTAGAGTACAATGAGCAGTTCTTC. This gives the protein CASSQERGGLEYNEQFF.

This clonotype was detected ten times or more. This rearrangement joins TRBV20-1 to TRBJ2-5, with D possibly TRBD2 on 5 matching bases. The germline V and J ends were trimmed by 6 bases and 0 bases, with 8 bases remaining between them. CDR3 length equals 12 residues. CDR1 and CDR2 (germline): DFQATT, SNEGSKA (reference sequence). CDR3 DNA: TGCAGTGCGCTGGAGGACCAAGAGACCCAGTACTTC. It yields the protein CSALEDQETQYF.

V is TRBV4-1 and J is TRBJ1-5; D uncertain. Germline lookup yields CDR1 MGHRA and CDR2 YSYEKL. CDR3 length equals 16 residues. The V end lost 0 bases, the J end lost 5 bases, and 14 bases lay between the germline ends. In DNA, the CDR3 is TGCGCCAGCAGCCAAGATCTGGCACCGATGTATCAGCCCCAGCATTTT. Translating it yields CASSQDLAPMYQPQHF.

This clonotype occurred a few times. The CDR3 loop is CASSPTGGPETQYF. As DNA, the CDR3 is TGTGCCAGCAGCCCCACGGGGGGGCCAGAGACCCAGTACTTC. This chain links TRBV7-6 with TRBJ2-5; 8 positions agree with TRBD2. The V segment lost 5 bases and the J segment 4 bases; nucleotides outside the gene matches: 6. The CDR3 is 14 residues long. Germline CDR1 SGHVS, CDR2 FNYEAQ.

This chain links TRBV12-3 or TRBV12-4 with TRBJ1-2; D unclear. The CDR3 covers 14 residues. V was shortened by 3 bases and J by 6 bases, with 14 bases between the two germline ends. The CDR3 sequence is CASSFQTPRDGYTF. The CDR3 coding sequence is TGTGCCAGCAGTTTCCAGACACCAAGGGATGGCTACACCTTC.

In this sample, this clonotype turned up a few times. This rearrangement joins TRBV12-3 or TRBV12-4 to TRBJ1-1; D is unresolved. V lost 5 bases and J 5 bases, leaving 3 bases between the germline ends. The CDR3 is made up of 10 amino acids. The CDR3: CASSRTEAFF. The CDR3 nucleotides read TGTGCCAGCAGTCGGACTGAAGCTTTCTTT.